The 10 T cell receptor beta chains below come from one sample, sequenced in a study of glioma-infiltrating T cells after dendritic cell vaccination. Profiled with immunoSEQ multiplex PCR; TCRdb holds only in-frame clones, not every one. The data contain about 73,000 clones, approximately 80% of them singletons. The material sequenced was blood, taken before dendritic cell vaccination. All receptors derive from a human donor with glioblastoma.

V and J are TRBV7-8 and TRBJ2-1, with TRBD2 identical over 14 bases. With 5 bases clipped from V and 7 bases from J, the junction kept 4 bases outside the gene matches. The CDR3 loop spans 15 amino acids. Germline CDR1 SGHVS, CDR2 FQNEAQ. CDR3 in amino acids: CASSRGLAGVNEQFF. As DNA, the CDR3 is TGTGCCAGCAGCAGGGGACTAGCGGGAGTGAATGAGCAGTTCTTC.

This clone was counted a single time. CDR3 DNA sequence: TGTGCCATCAGACGACAGGGAGGCTCCACTGAAGCTTTCTTT. This sequence encodes CAIRRQGGSTEAFF. The chain couples TRBV10-3 to TRBJ1-1, with TRBD1 matching 7 bases. Germline values: CDR1 ENHRY, CDR2 SYGVKD. With 6 bases clipped from V and 4 bases from J, the junction kept 8 bases outside the gene matches. The CDR3 sequence is 14 residues long.

This clone has only one observation. This chain uses TRBV10-2 with TRBJ1-5; TRBD1 is a possible D gene (6 bases). V was pared by 0 bases and J by 7 bases, with 13 bases between. The CDR3 extends over 15 amino acids. Germline CDR1 and CDR2: WSHSY and SAAADI. CDR3 bases: TGCGCCAGCAGTGAGTCAATAGGGGGTCTACAGCCCCAGCATTTT. It yields the protein CASSESIGGLQPQHF.

This chain connects TRBV4-2 to TRBJ2-3; possible D gene TRBD1, 7 bases. This CDR3 region has 19 residues. Trimming took off 0 bases at V and 1 base at J, with 20 bases between the two ends. Germline V gene sequence: CDR1 LGHNA, CDR2 YNFKEQ. DNA of the CDR3: TGTGCCAGCAGCCAAGAACACAGGGGTTGGGGGGCCGGCACAGATACGCAGTATTTT. Its protein product is CASSQEHRGWGAGTDTQYF.

This clone was counted once. The V call is TRBV19, the J call TRBJ2-1; 11 bases align to TRBD2. The CDR3 spans 16 residues. Germline V gene lookup returns CDR1 LNHDA and CDR2 SQIVND (reference sequence). The trim removed 3 bases at V and 0 bases at J, leaving 1 base unmatched. CDR3 amino acids: CASSIGTSGSYNEQFF. In nucleotides, the CDR3 is TGTGCCAGTAGTATCGGGACTAGCGGCTCCTACAATGAGCAGTTCTTC.

This clone was seen once. In the same sample, other DNA sequences code for this CDR3. This chain connects TRBV19 to TRBJ1-2; TRBD1 is a possible D gene (6 bases). The V gene's germline CDR1 is LNHDA and CDR2 SQIVND (reference sequence). The CDR3 sequence is 12 residues long. The V end lost 6 bases, the J end lost 2 bases, and 7 bases lay between the germline ends. CDR3 sequence: CASSDRNYGYTF. In nucleotides, the CDR3 is TGTGCCAGTAGCGACAGGAACTATGGCTACACCTTC.

This chain joins TRBV19 and TRBJ1-5, with D unresolved. Looked up from germline, CDR1 is LNHDA and CDR2 is SQIVND (reference sequence). The CDR3 is 16 amino acids. The ends were cut back, 6 bases at V and 0 bases at J, with 15 bases in the middle. The CDR3 spells CASSISQWASNQPQHF. The CDR3 coding sequence is TGTGCCAGTAGCATCTCTCAATGGGCTAGCAATCAGCCCCAGCATTTT.

This rearrangement joins TRBV5-6 to TRBJ1-6, with D possibly matching TRBD1 (6 bases). The CDR3 length is 14 residues. Germline V gene lookup returns CDR1 SGHDT and CDR2 YYEEEE. Trimming stripped 0 bases from V and 7 bases from J, with 8 bases between. CDR3 amino acids: CASSLGQGNSPLHF. The CDR3 DNA reads TGTGCCAGCAGCTTGGGTCAGGGGAATTCACCCCTCCACTTT.

The chain combines TRBV15 with TRBJ2-7; 9 bases match TRBD2. The CDR3 is 16 amino acids. V lost 1 base, J lost 2 bases, and 6 bases stayed unmatched. Germline CDR1 is LNHNV and CDR2 is YYDKDF (reference sequence). CDR3 sequence (DNA): TGTGCCACCAGCAGAGTAGGGCCTAGCGGGGCCTACGAGCAGTACGTC. Translated, it gives CATSRVGPSGAYEQYV.

The chain carries TRBV5-1 and TRBJ2-5, with TRBD1 matching over 9 bases. The CDR3 length is 17 residues. Germline V lookup: CDR1 SGHRS, CDR2 YFSETQ. The trim removed 7 bases at V and 5 bases at J, leaving 18 bases unmatched. CDR3 nucleotide sequence: TGCGCCAGCTGGAGGGGAGGACAGGGGAAGAATTTGGAGACCCAGTACTTC. It translates to CASWRGGQGKNLETQYF.